Following are 30 T cell receptor beta chains from one sample sequenced in a study of graft-versus-host responses after intestinal transplantation. The assay was immunoSEQ multiplex PCR, and TCRdb's table has in-frame clones only and misses some. The table includes approximately 5,000 clones, less than 70% detected once. Intraepithelial and lamina propria lymphocytes were released after the graft tissue was processed. This sample comprised ileum tissue, obtained around 300 days after intestinal transplant. The receptors shown here come from a human patient who received an intestinal transplant, so some T cells may come from the graft donor.

The rearrangement uses TRBV5-1 and TRBJ1-1; 9 bases are shared with TRBD1. The V gene's germline CDR1 is SGHRS and CDR2 YFSETQ. The CDR3 length is 15 residues. The ends lost 0 bases at V and 2 bases at J; junction bases unmatched: 2. CDR3 nucleotide sequence: TGCGCCAGCAGCTTGGAGGGACAGGGTAACACTGAAGCTTTCTTT. This sequence encodes CASSLEGQGNTEAFF.

The chain has TRBV5-5 and TRBJ1-2, with unresolved D. The CDR3 has 13 residues. CDR1 SGHKS and CDR2 YYEKEE come from the germline V gene (reference sequence). The ends were cut back, 4 bases at V and 1 base at J, with 8 bases in the middle. The CDR3 nucleotides are TGTGCCAGCAGCCAGGAGATTAACTATGGCTACACCTTC. Translated: CASSQEINYGYTF. Together with reference TRBV5-5 and TRBJ1-2, the CDR3 gives the full variable domain: DAGVTQSPTHLIKTRGQQVTLRCSPISGHKSVSWYQQVLGQGPQFIFQYYEKEERGRGNFPDRFSARQFPNYSSELNVNALLLGDSALYLCASSQEINYGYTFGSGTRLTVV.

V gene TRBV28 combines with J gene TRBJ1-1; TRBD1 matches 7 bases. The CDR3 runs 15 residues. The germline V gene encodes CDR1 MDHEN and CDR2 SYDVKM. V shed 6 bases and J 4 bases; nucleotides not matched to a gene: 11. The CDR3: CASSVQGYGATEAFF. The CDR3 region has the DNA TGTGCCAGCAGCGTACAGGGGTACGGGGCCACTGAAGCTTTCTTT.

The V and J genes are TRBV7-9 and TRBJ2-1, with D perhaps assigned TRBD1 or TRBD2 (5 bases each). The CDR3 totals 14 residues. Germline V lookup: CDR1 SEHNR, CDR2 FQNEAQ (reference sequence). Trimming took off 3 bases at V and 5 bases at J, with 11 bases between the two ends. CDR3 protein: CASSFPGANNEQFF. In DNA form, the CDR3 reads TGTGCCAGCAGCTTCCCCGGGGCTAACAATGAGCAGTTCTTC.

J is TRBJ1-2 and V is TRBV5-6; 9 bases fit TRBD1. CDR3 size: 18 residues. The V gene end was trimmed by 4 bases and the J gene end by 1 base; junction bases not matched to a gene: 14. The germline V gene encodes CDR1 SGHDT and CDR2 YYEEEE. The CDR3 spells CASSIPLDRGQINYGYTF. DNA for the CDR3: TGTGCCAGCAGCATACCCCTGGACAGGGGCCAAATTAACTATGGCTACACCTTC.

Concerning this clone itself: Compared with germline, one end of the junction differs, possibly owing to a read error. This sample also contains other DNA sequences that code for the same CDR3. This chain joins TRBV5-1 and TRBJ2-7, with 10 positions matching TRBD1. Germline V gene sequence: CDR1 SGHRS, CDR2 YFSETQ. CDR3 length equals 14 residues. CDR3 bases: TGCGCCAGCAGCTCCTTGACAGGGGGCTACGAGCAATACTTC. It yields the protein CASSSLTGGYEQYF.

V is TRBV19 and J is TRBJ2-3; D perhaps matches TRBD1 (6 bases). The CDR3 covers 14 residues. The germline gives CDR1 LNHDA, CDR2 SQIVND (reference sequence). V was clipped by 1 base and J by 1 base, with 6 bases between them. In DNA form, the CDR3 reads TGTGCCAGTAGTATAGCAGGGGGCACAGATACGCAGTATTTT. Residues: CASSIAGGTDTQYF.

The gene calls are TRBV13 and TRBJ2-7; D call uncertain. Germline loops: CDR1 PRHDT, CDR2 FYEKMQ (reference sequence). V gave up 4 bases and J gave up 5 bases, with 9 bases separating them. This CDR3 spans 12 amino acids. CDR3 sequence reads: CASSSLGHEQYF. In nucleotides, the CDR3 is TGTGCCAGCAGCTCCTTGGGCCACGAGCAGTACTTC.

The chain is built from TRBV25-1 and TRBJ2-1, with TRBD1 identical over 7 bases. Unmatched junction bases numbered 1, after V lost 3 bases and J lost 2 bases. This CDR3 is 14 amino acids long. The germline gives CDR1 MGHDK, CDR2 SYGVNS. CDR3 coding DNA: TGTGCCAGCAGTGAGCAGGGGGCCTACAATGAGCAGTTCTTC. It is translated as CASSEQGAYNEQFF.

The chain couples TRBV28 to TRBJ1-4, with D perhaps TRBD1 (5 bases). The CDR3 sequence is 13 residues long. Trimming stripped 8 bases from V and 8 bases from J, with 15 bases between. Germline V lookup: CDR1 MDHEN, CDR2 SYDVKM. CDR3 bases: TGTGCCAGCCGGAGCGGGGCGGGGGAAAAACTGTTTTTT. It encodes CASRSGAGEKLFF. Full variable domain (remainder filled in from reference TRBV28 and TRBJ1-4): DVKVTQSSRYLVKRTGEKVFLECVQDMDHENMFWYRQDPGLGLRLIYFSYDVKMKEKGDIPEGYSVSREKKERFSLILESASTNQTSMYLCASRSGAGEKLFFGSGTQLSVL.

V gene TRBV9 combines with J gene TRBJ2-4; perhaps TRBD1 as D (6 bases). The V end lost 3 bases, the J end lost 0 bases, and 16 bases lay between the germline ends. The CDR3 is 17 residues long. Germline V CDR1 and CDR2: SGDLS, YYNGEE. CDR3 sequence reads: CASSAPRLGGAKNIQYF. The CDR3 nucleotides read TGTGCCAGCAGCGCCCCAAGGTTAGGGGGAGCCAAAAACATTCAGTACTTC.

This clone came up a few times. V is TRBV2 and J is TRBJ1-5; possibly TRBD1 for D (5 bases). The ends were cut back, 3 bases at V and 6 bases at J, with 9 bases in the middle. From germline, CDR1 is SNHLY and CDR2 FYNNEI. The CDR3 is 13 residues long. CDR3 sequence reads: CASSDTGLQPQHF. CDR3 nucleotide sequence: TGTGCCAGCAGTGATACGGGGCTTCAGCCCCAGCATTTT.

The chain carries TRBV29-1 and TRBJ2-2; 7 bases agree with TRBD1. Looked up from germline, CDR1 is SQVTM and CDR2 is ANQGSEA. Trimming removed 6 bases from V and 4 bases from J; junction bases left unmatched: 5. The CDR3 has 13 residues. DNA of the CDR3: TGCAGCGTGGGGGACAGCGGCACCGGGGAGCTGTTTTTT. It encodes CSVGDSGTGELFF.

V is TRBV7-2 and J is TRBJ2-3; 8 nucleotides line up with TRBD2. The V and J ends lost 1 base and 5 bases, in that order; junction bases with no gene match: 2. Looked up from germline, CDR1 is SGHTA and CDR2 is FQGNSA. CDR3 size: 14 residues. CDR3 region: CASSLGLAGDTQYF. The CDR3 nucleotides read TGTGCCAGCAGCTTAGGGCTAGCGGGAGATACGCAGTATTTT.

The chain joins TRBV5-1 to TRBJ2-2, with 10 bases fitting TRBD2. The ends lost 5 bases at V and 5 bases at J; junction bases unmatched: 6. The CDR3 covers 15 residues. Germline assignment: CDR1 SGHRS and CDR2 YFSETQ. In nucleotides, the CDR3 is TGCGCCAGCAGTCCCAGACTAGCGGGTACCGGGGAGCTGTTTTTT. Protein product: CASSPRLAGTGELFF.

This clone was seen a handful of times. The chain recombines TRBV5-1 with TRBJ2-2, with 13 bases matching TRBD2. CDR3 length: 16 amino acids. CDR1 is SGHRS, CDR2 YFSETQ, per germline. J lost 6 bases, V lost 2 bases, and 4 bases had no gene match. The CDR3 reads CASSLVGLAGAGELFF. The CDR3, as DNA: TGCGCCAGCAGCTTAGTTGGACTAGCGGGAGCCGGGGAGCTGTTTTTT.

The chain has TRBV7-9 and TRBJ2-5; 13 bases agree with TRBD2. Trimming removed 5 bases from V and 9 bases from J; junction bases left unmatched: 9. The CDR3 consists of 15 residues. Looked up from germline, CDR1 is SEHNR and CDR2 is FQNEAQ (reference sequence). The CDR3 sequence is CASSTRTSGGFPQYF. CDR3 nucleotides: TGTGCCAGCAGCACCCGGACTAGCGGGGGATTTCCCCAGTACTTC.

The gene calls are TRBV5-5 and TRBJ2-1; 9 nucleotides line up with TRBD1. With V trimmed by 2 bases and J by 5 bases, 5 bases remained unmatched. The germline V gene encodes CDR1 SGHKS and CDR2 YYEKEE (reference sequence). The CDR3 contains 15 residues. The CDR3 sequence: CASSFTGQGNNEQFF. CDR3 nucleotide sequence: TGTGCCAGCAGCTTCACGGGACAGGGTAACAATGAGCAGTTCTTC.

The V gene is TRBV4-3, the J gene TRBJ2-2, with TRBD2 matching 16 bases. Losses at the gene ends were 4 bases for V and 7 bases for J; bases not matched to a gene: 6. Per the germline V gene, CDR1 is LGHNA and CDR2 is YSLEER. The CDR3 is made up of 17 amino acids. This chain's CDR3 is CASSPGLAGGRGGELFF. CDR3 DNA: TGCGCCAGCAGCCCGGGACTAGCGGGAGGGCGGGGCGGGGAGCTGTTTTTT.

This clone has more than one count but fewer than ten. The J gene is TRBJ2-2, the V gene TRBV7-3; no clear D gene. The length of the CDR3 is 13 residues. V shed 3 bases and J shed 4 bases, with 6 bases lying between them. Germline values: CDR1 SGHTA, CDR2 FQGTGA. This CDR3 reads CASSFLGTGELFF. CDR3 bases: TGTGCCAGCAGCTTTCTTGGCACCGGGGAGCTGTTTTTT.

The chain recombines TRBV2 with TRBJ2-4, with D possibly being TRBD1 (7 bases). Per the germline V gene, CDR1 is SNHLY and CDR2 is FYNNEI. The V end was cut by 2 bases, the J end by 9 bases, with 26 bases between. This CDR3 spans 18 amino acids. The CDR3: CASSELKVGRRGTSIQYF. The CDR3 DNA reads as TGTGCCAGCAGTGAATTAAAAGTAGGACGCAGGGGGACTTCCATTCAGTACTTC. The full variable domain, rest sourced from reference TRBV2 and TRBJ2-4, is EPEVTQTPSHQVTQMGQEVILRCVPISNHLYFYWYRQILGQKVEFLVSFYNNEISEKSEIFDDQFSVERPDGSNFTLKIRSTKLEDSAMYFCASSELKVGRRGTSIQYFGAGTRLSVL.

V and J are TRBV7-2 and TRBJ1-1; D not resolved. V dropped 5 bases and J dropped 0 bases, with 22 bases sitting between them. Germline CDR1 reads SGHTA; CDR2 reads FQGNSA. This CDR3 spans 18 amino acids. The DNA of the CDR3 is TGTGCCAGCAGCCCCTATGGGGAAGGGTGGACGTTGAACACTGAAGCTTTCTTT. This encodes CASSPYGEGWTLNTEAFF. Using reference TRBV7-2 and TRBJ1-1 for the parts outside the CDR3, the full variable domain is GAGVSQSPSNKVTEKGKDVELRCDPISGHTALYWYRQSLGQGLEFLIYFQGNSAPDKSGLPSDRFSAERTGGSVSTLTIQRTQQEDSAVYLCASSPYGEGWTLNTEAFFGQGTRLTVV.

The chain combines TRBV29-1 with TRBJ1-2; possibly TRBD1 for D (5 bases). CDR3 length: 16 amino acids. Germline CDR1 reads SQVTM; CDR2 reads ANQGSEA. The germline V and J ends were trimmed by 0 bases and 4 bases, with 18 bases remaining between them. The chain's CDR3 is CSVEDWLDKAGYGYTF. CDR3 coding DNA: TGCAGCGTTGAAGATTGGCTGGACAAGGCGGGCTATGGCTACACCTTC.

This clone appeared once. The gene calls are TRBV7-5 and TRBJ1-1. TRBV7-5 is a known pseudogene. The length of the CDR3 is 10 residues. This chain's CDR3 is CATGDTEAFF. The CDR3 DNA follows: TGTGCCACAGGAGACACTGAAGCTTTCTTT.

This sequence joins TRBV28 and TRBJ2-1; D may be TRBD1 (6 bases). Germline lookup yields CDR1 MDHEN and CDR2 SYDVKM. V was trimmed by 7 bases and J by 0 bases, leaving 10 bases between them. This CDR3 is built from 14 residues. The CDR3 bases are TGTGCCAGCAAAGGGGGTAGCTCCTACAATGAGCAGTTCTTC. It encodes CASKGGSSYNEQFF.

The CDR3 here is CARSFCASGVLYSNQPQHF. CDR3 nucleotide sequence: TGTGCCAGAAGCTTTTGTGCGTCGGGAGTCCTCTATAGCAATCAGCCCCAGCATTTT. The chain recombines TRBV5-3 with TRBJ1-5; D remains ambiguous. TRBV5-3 is given ORF status, its function remaining uncertain. V was pared by 2 bases and J by 0 bases, with 21 bases between. CDR3 length: 19 residues.

The rearrangement joins TRBV11-2 to TRBJ2-5; the match to TRBD1 covers 10 bases. Germline CDR1 and CDR2: SGHAT and FQNNGV. This CDR3 spans 17 amino acids. Trimming removed 5 bases from V and 7 bases from J; junction bases left unmatched: 16. The CDR3 DNA reads TGTGCCAGCAGCCCCACGACCGGGACAGGGGACTTGGGGACCCAGTACTTC. Amino acid sequence: CASSPTTGTGDLGTQYF.

The rearrangement uses TRBV2 and TRBJ2-2; weak D call: TRBD2 (7 bases). Germline CDR1 is SNHLY and CDR2 is FYNNEI. V gave up 6 bases and J gave up 5 bases, with 19 bases separating them. CDR3 length: 16 residues. CDR3 nucleotides: TGTGCCAGCAGCCGCTGGGGGGGGGCCGTGACCGGGGAGCTGTTTTTT. This gives the protein CASSRWGGAVTGELFF.

This clone was counted a single time. The chain combines TRBV28 with TRBJ1-2; D unresolved. Germline CDR1 MDHEN, CDR2 SYDVKM. The CDR3 is made up of 15 amino acids. V shed 4 bases and J shed 8 bases, with 20 bases lying between them. CDR3 DNA sequence: TGTGCCAGCAGTTCGGATTCGTCTCCGATCCGCGGCTACACCTTC. Its translation: CASSSDSSPIRGYTF.

The chain is built from TRBV7-9 and TRBJ1-2, with 8 bases matching TRBD1. Per the germline V gene, CDR1 is SEHNR and CDR2 is FQNEAQ (reference sequence). The CDR3 is 14 amino acids. Trimming removed 3 bases from V and 7 bases from J; junction bases left unmatched: 7. CDR3 DNA sequence: TGTGCCAGCAGCTTTGTCGACAGGGGAAGTGGCTACACCTTC. Protein sequence: CASSFVDRGSGYTF.